This is a list of T cell receptor beta chains from one sample in a study of shared clonotypes between healthy human individuals. Clones were read by immunoSEQ multiplex PCR, and TCRdb kept only the in-frame ones, dropping some. The repertoire holds millions of clones, about 95% seen once, with roughly 1.1% in the top ten. The specimen sequenced was naive CD8+ T cells sorted from blood. These receptors all stem from a man aged 18 to 29 in good health. Both conserved end residues are part of each CDR3. The D gene is left open where the match is weak. Only some rows state a clone size, as once, few, many or a class for expanded clones.

clone_size j_call v_call d_call cdr3_nt cdr3_aa
- TRBJ2-3 TRBV5-1 - TGCGCCAGCACCATGGTACCTAGCGGAGGGGGGGCAGATACGCAGTATTTT CASTMVPSGGGADTQYF
- TRBJ2-3 TRBV7-9 - TGTGCCAGCAGCTCTCCAACAGGAGATACGCAGTATTTT CASSSPTGDTQYF
- TRBJ1-2 TRBV29-1 TRBD1 TGCAGCGTTGAGGTTCAGGGGGCATCGGGGTATGGCTACACCTTC CSVEVQGASGYGYTF
- TRBJ1-2 TRBV13 TRBD1 TGTGCCAGCAGCTTAGCAGGGGGCCTGGGCTATGGCTACACCTTC CASSLAGGLGYGYTF
- TRBJ2-1 TRBV9 - TGTGCCAGCAGCCTCAGAGGAGGGTATCTTGAGCAGTTCTTC CASSLRGGYLEQFF
- TRBJ2-1 TRBV11-2 TRBD2 TGTGCCAGCAGCTTTTTAGCGGGGGGGAATGAGCAGTTCTTC CASSFLAGGNEQFF
- TRBJ2-7 TRBV9 - TGTGCCAGCAGCGCTAGGGACGTAGATTTGGACTACGAGCAGTACTTC CASSARDVDLDYEQYF
- TRBJ2-7 TRBV7-2 TRBD1 TGTGCCAGCAGCTCACCCGGGACAGGGATCCCCTACGAGCAGTACTTC CASSSPGTGIPYEQYF
few TRBJ2-1 TRBV6-6 TRBD2 TGTGCCAGCACCCTGACTAGCGGAGCTCCCTACAATGAGCAGTTCTTC CASTLTSGAPYNEQFF
few TRBJ2-1 TRBV2 TRBD2 TGTGCCAGCCCGGGACTAGCGGGGGGTCACTCCTACAATGAGCAGTTCTTC CASPGLAGGHSYNEQFF
- TRBJ1-1 TRBV5-6 - TGTGCCAGCAGCTTGGACATTGAAGCTTTCTTT CASSLDIEAFF
- TRBJ2-5 TRBV19 - TGTGCCAGTAGTTCCCAGGGCGGGGAGACCCAGTACTTC CASSSQGGETQYF
- TRBJ1-1 TRBV5-4 - TGTGCCAGCAGCCAGGACGGACTGAACACTGAAGCTTTCTTT CASSQDGLNTEAFF
- TRBJ2-7 TRBV5-6 - TGTGCCAGCAGCCTACCGACAGCTTACGAGCAGTACTTC CASSLPTAYEQYF
- TRBJ1-5 TRBV28 - TGTGCCAGCAGTTTACTCAGACATAGCAATCAGCCCCAGCATTTT CASSLLRHSNQPQHF
- TRBJ2-7 TRBV6-1 - TGTGCCAGCAGTGTGGGGCAGATTTCCTACGAGCAGTACTTC CASSVGQISYEQYF
- TRBJ1-2 TRBV4-1 - TGCGCCAGCAGCCATCCGGGAGGTTTGGGCTACACCTTC CASSHPGGLGYTF
- TRBJ2-7 TRBV11-2 - TGTGCCAGCAGCTCCGCCCAGGCACCCCTGGGAGGTGAGCAGTACTTC CASSSAQAPLGGEQYF
- TRBJ2-7 TRBV30 TRBD2 TGTGCCTGGAGCCATGGACTAGAAATGCGGTACGAGCAGTACTTC CAWSHGLEMRYEQYF
- TRBJ2-3 TRBV5-6 - TGTGCCAGCAGCTATTGGACTAGCACAGATACGCAGTATTTT CASSYWTSTDTQYF
- TRBJ2-3 TRBV9 TRBD1 TGTGCCAGCAGCGCACGGGACAGGAGCACAGATACGCAGTATTTT CASSARDRSTDTQYF
- TRBJ1-5 TRBV7-2 - TGTGCCAGCACCTTTACGGAGGGAGATCAGCCCCAGCATTTT CASTFTEGDQPQHF
- TRBJ2-5 TRBV13 - TGTGCCAGCAGCGCCGAGGGGCGGGCCCAGTACTTC CASSAEGRAQYF
- TRBJ2-1 TRBV9 TRBD1 TGTGCCAGCAGCCCTAGTGGGACAGGGGGGGCCAATGAGCAGTTCTTC CASSPSGTGGANEQFF
- TRBJ1-6 TRBV2 - TGTGCCAGCAGTCTAATTCTAAATCTCGAGAATTCACCCCTCCACTTT CASSLILNLENSPLHF
- TRBJ2-5 TRBV2 - TGTGCCAGCAGTATCGTCCAAGAGACCCAGTACTTC CASSIVQETQYF
- TRBJ2-1 TRBV7-9 - TGTGCCAGCACCCGATTGGATTACAATGAGCAGTTCTTC CASTRLDYNEQFF